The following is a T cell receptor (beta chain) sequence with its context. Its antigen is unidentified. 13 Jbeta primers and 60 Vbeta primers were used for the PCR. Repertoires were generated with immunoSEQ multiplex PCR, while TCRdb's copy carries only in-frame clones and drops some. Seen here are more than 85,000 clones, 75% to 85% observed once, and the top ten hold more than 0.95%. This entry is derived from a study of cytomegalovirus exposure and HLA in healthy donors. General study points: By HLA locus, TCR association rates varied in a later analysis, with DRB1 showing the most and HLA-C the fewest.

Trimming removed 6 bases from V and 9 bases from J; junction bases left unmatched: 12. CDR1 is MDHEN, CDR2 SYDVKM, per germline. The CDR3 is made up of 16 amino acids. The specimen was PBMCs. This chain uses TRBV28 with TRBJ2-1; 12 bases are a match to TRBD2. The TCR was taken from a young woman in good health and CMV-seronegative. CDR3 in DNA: TGTGCCAGCAGGACGTCCACTAGCGGGGGGCATTTTGAGCAGTTCTTC. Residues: CASRTSTSGGHFEQFF.